This TCR beta chain was identified in a study of cytomegalovirus exposure and HLA in healthy donors. Study-wide findings and caveats: Within the data, a cluster of highly shared sequence variants was likely a sequencing artifact. A later analysis linked a missense DCLRE1C variant to TCR beta V- and J-gene trimming.

The primer mix had 60 Vbeta and 13 Jbeta primers. TCRdb keeps only in-frame clones here, not all; method: immunoSEQ multiplex PCR. The data show about 150,000 clones, 65% to 75% seen once. As regards this clone: Its antigen is unidentified.

Germline values: CDR1 MGHDK, CDR2 SYGVNS. Trimming removed 3 bases at V and 2 bases at J, with 16 bases between. The CDR3 has 16 residues. The receptor's source is a man between 60 and 75 years old in good health and CMV-seronegative. The specimen was PBMCs. The chain has TRBV25-1 and TRBJ2-5; tentative D call: TRBD2 (6 bases). CDR3 DNA sequence: TGTGCCAGCAGTGATTTCGAGGGACTGAGGCAAGAGACCCAGTACTTC. This codes for CASSDFEGLRQETQYF.